This section outlines one T cell receptor beta chain sequence together with its context. The antigen is unknown. This CDR3 is 15 amino acids long. Germline V CDR1 and CDR2: MNHNY, SVGAGI (reference sequence). V shed 0 bases and J 3 bases; nucleotides not matched to a gene: 4. The data originate from a study of OX40 agonist ivuxolimab in advanced cancers. Study overall: People in dose escalation had one of these cancers: hepatocellular carcinoma, melanoma, renal cell or head and neck cancer. Past anti-PD-1, anti-PD-L1 or anti-CTLA-4 therapy was accepted, and roughly 37% had received some. Regarding the study as a whole: With doses of 0.1 to 3.0 mg/kg, CD4+ and CD8+ blood T cells had undergone clonal expansion by week 6.

Produced via immunoSEQ multiplex PCR; TCRdb's table is partial and in-frame only. In the table there are over 55,000 clones, 85% to 90% of which are singletons. The chain is built from TRBV6-6 and TRBJ2-7; TRBD2 agrees at 8 bases. The TCR originated in an adult with an advanced solid tumor such as melanoma, head and neck, liver or kidney cancer. The sample was CD4+ or CD8+ T cells sorted from blood, taken in a trial of the OX40 agonist ivuxolimab. The chain's CDR3 is CASSYSSGGNYEQYF. The CDR3, as DNA: TGTGCCAGCAGTTACTCGTCGGGGGGGAACTACGAGCAGTACTTC.